These 21 T cell receptor beta chains originate from one sample sequenced in a study of CD8 T cells in Susac syndrome. Random hexamers were used to reverse transcribe roughly 0.5 to 1 ug of RNA. From the immunoSEQ multiplex PCR reads, TCRdb called clonotypes with MiXCR, one entry per CDR3 protein. Of around 170,000 distinct CDR3 sequences listed, 90% to 95% were seen once; the top ten hold roughly 0.16%. Sequences were obtained from CD8+ T cells from PBMCs. These receptors were taken from a human donor with multiple sclerosis.

The chain carries TRBV10-2 and TRBJ1-5, with D uncertain. The germline V and J ends were trimmed by 2 bases and 3 bases, with 5 bases remaining between them. Germline V gene sequence: CDR1 WSHSY, CDR2 SAAADI. The CDR3 sequence is 13 residues long. CDR3 amino acids: CASSEEYNQPQHF. The CDR3, as DNA: TGCGCCAGCAGTGAGGAGTACAATCAGCCCCAGCATTTT.

CDR3 protein: CSVVGSLNTDTQYF. The DNA of the CDR3 is TGCAGCGTTGTGGGTTCCCTCAATACAGATACGCAGTATTTT. The V and J genes are TRBV29-1 and TRBJ2-3; D unclear. The CDR3 is made up of 14 amino acids. Looked up from germline, CDR1 is SQVTM and CDR2 is ANQGSEA. Trimming pared 4 bases from V and 3 bases from J, leaving 14 bases between.

The rearrangement joins TRBV29-1 to TRBJ2-1; no definite D call. Looked up from germline, CDR1 is SQVTM and CDR2 is ANQGSEA. CDR3 length equals 13 residues. V lost 1 base and J 2 bases, leaving 6 bases between the germline ends. This chain's CDR3 is CSVEGVTYNEQFF. The DNA for the CDR3 is TGCAGCGTTGAAGGGGTAACCTACAATGAGCAGTTCTTC.

The genes are TRBV15 and TRBJ2-3; TRBD2 is a possible D gene (5 bases). Germline V lookup: CDR1 LNHNV, CDR2 YYDKDF (reference sequence). Trimming shortened V by 5 bases and J by 7 bases, and 10 bases separated the two germline ends. The CDR3 consists of 12 residues. The DNA for the CDR3 is TGTGCCACCAGCGGAACGGGGAATACGCAGTATTTT. This translates into CATSGTGNTQYF.

The count of this clonotype is one. The chain has TRBV12-3 or TRBV12-4 and TRBJ2-1; D gene ambiguous. This CDR3 is built from 11 residues. V was pared by 6 bases and J by 10 bases, with 10 bases between. The CDR3 here is CASSTIREQFF. The DNA for the CDR3 is TGTGCCAGCAGCACGATCCGAGAGCAGTTCTTC.

V and J are TRBV3-1 and TRBJ1-2; TRBD1 matches at 8 bases. CDR1 LGHDT and CDR2 YNNKEL come from the germline V gene (reference sequence). V lost 4 bases and J lost 6; bases outside the gene matches: 16. The CDR3 is 17 amino acids. In DNA form, the CDR3 reads TGTGCCAGCAGCCGGGGTCCGGGACAGGCCTTTTTGGATGGCTACACCTTC. It translates to CASSRGPGQAFLDGYTF.

The chain links TRBV19 to TRBJ2-1; unclear D gene. Germline V CDR1 and CDR2: LNHDA, SQIVND (reference sequence). The length of the CDR3 is 18 residues. V was pared by 6 bases and J by 0 bases, with 21 bases between. In nucleotides, the CDR3 is TGTGCCAGTAGCCTTGACGGCGAGGTTCGCCCCTCCTACAATGAGCAGTTCTTC. Protein sequence: CASSLDGEVRPSYNEQFF.

This clonotype occurred a few times. The CDR3: CASSFSVSYEQYF. The CDR3, as DNA: TGTGCCAGCAGTTTTAGCGTCTCCTACGAGCAGTACTTC. The chain has TRBV28 and TRBJ2-7, with a tentative D call TRBD2 (5 bases). The CDR3 loop spans 13 amino acids. The germline V and J ends were trimmed by 3 bases and 0 bases, with 6 bases remaining between them. Germline CDR1 is MDHEN and CDR2 is SYDVKM.

The chain uses TRBV2 and TRBJ1-2, with D possibly being TRBD1 (5 bases). Germline CDR1 SNHLY, CDR2 FYNNEI. The CDR3 runs 12 residues. Trimming took 8 bases from V and 3 from J, leaving 10 bases between them. This CDR3 reads CASQGRHYGYTF. The CDR3 DNA follows: TGTGCCAGCCAGGGACGCCACTATGGCTACACCTTC.

The chain couples TRBV29-1 to TRBJ2-3; TRBD1 matches 7 bases. The CDR3 covers 14 residues. Trimming removed 6 bases from V and 6 bases from J; junction bases left unmatched: 12. Germline V gives CDR1 SQVTM, CDR2 ANQGSEA. The CDR3 nucleotides are TGCAGCGTCACTAGACAGGGTTATTTTGATACGCAGTATTTT. Translation gives CSVTRQGYFDTQYF.

This clonotype was observed once. This chain connects TRBV7-9 to TRBJ2-7, with 10 bases aligning to TRBD1. The junction had 5 bases not matched to a gene; V was cut back by 5 bases and J by 4 bases. This CDR3 is 14 amino acids long. Germline V gene sequence: CDR1 SEHNR, CDR2 FQNEAQ (reference sequence). The CDR3 DNA sequence: TGTGCCAGCAGCCACGGGGACAGGGGTTACGAGCAGTACTTC. Encoded protein: CASSHGDRGYEQYF.

The chain is built from TRBV27 and TRBJ2-2, with D hard to call. V was trimmed by 5 bases and J by 3 bases, leaving 10 bases between them. Germline assignment: CDR1 MNHEY and CDR2 SMNVEV (reference sequence). This CDR3 contains 14 residues. CDR3 in amino acids: CASSRLEHTGELFF. The CDR3 DNA reads TGTGCCAGCAGTCGGCTAGAACACACCGGGGAGCTGTTTTTT.

The chain combines TRBV5-4 with TRBJ2-7, with TRBD2 matching 9 bases. The CDR3 loop spans 14 amino acids. V shed 3 bases, J shed 6 bases, and the junction held 7 bases outside the gene matches. CDR1 and CDR2 (germline): SGHNT, YYREEE (reference sequence). The CDR3 region is CASSSIAGVSEQYF. CDR3 DNA: TGTGCCAGCAGCTCGATAGCGGGAGTAAGCGAGCAGTACTTC.

The J gene is TRBJ1-2, the V gene TRBV28, with TRBD1 as a possible D gene (5 bases). Looked up from germline, CDR1 is MDHEN and CDR2 is SYDVKM. The CDR3 runs to 14 residues. Trimming removed 4 bases at V and 5 bases at J, with 14 bases between. In DNA form, the CDR3 reads TGTGCCAGCAGTTCGGGACTCAAATTGTATGGCTACACCTTC. Translated: CASSSGLKLYGYTF.

In DNA, the CDR3 is TGTGCCAGCACTGAACAGGGACTCGGGGAGCAGTACTTC. Protein sequence: CASTEQGLGEQYF. The chain recombines TRBV7-9 with TRBJ2-7; D possibly uses TRBD1 or TRBD2 (6 bases each). This CDR3 region has 13 residues. Germline V CDR1 and CDR2: SEHNR, FQNEAQ (reference sequence). The V end lost 7 bases, the J end lost 7 bases, and 17 bases lay between the germline ends.

The rearrangement joins TRBV9 to TRBJ2-7; D gene uncertain. The germline V gene has CDR1 SGDLS and CDR2 YYNGEE. Trimming left V 3 bases short and J 2 bases short, with 12 bases between. The CDR3 has 14 residues. The CDR3 region is CASSADSTAYEQYF. For the CDR3, the DNA is TGTGCCAGCAGCGCCGACTCAACGGCCTACGAGCAGTACTTC.

This chain joins TRBV9 and TRBJ1-1, with D maybe TRBD1 (5 bases). The CDR3 length is 13 residues. The V and J ends lost 5 bases and 0 bases respectively, with 8 bases between them. From germline, CDR1 is SGDLS and CDR2 YYNGEE. Written as DNA, the CDR3 is TGTGCCAGCAGTGGGGGAATGAACACTGAAGCTTTCTTT. Translating it yields CASSGGMNTEAFF.

This clonotype was picked up one time. The chain joins TRBV5-1 to TRBJ2-7; D is tentatively TRBD1 or TRBD2 (5 bases each). The germline V gene has CDR1 SGHRS and CDR2 YFSETQ. Trimming stripped 3 bases from V and 6 bases from J, with 10 bases between. The CDR3 length is 12 residues. The CDR3 DNA reads as TGCGCCAGCAGCTCCCGGGGCGGCGAGCAGTACTTC. Translating it yields CASSSRGGEQYF.

The CDR3 nucleotides are TGCAGCGTTGAAGATCAAGCAGGGGCCGTCCAAGAGACCCAGTACTTC. It codes for CSVEDQAGAVQETQYF. V usage is TRBV29-1 and J usage is TRBJ2-5, with a possible D match to TRBD1 (6 bases). In germline, CDR1 is SQVTM, CDR2 ANQGSEA. This CDR3 contains 16 residues. The V end lost 0 bases, the J end lost 1 base, and 15 bases lay between the germline ends.

The genes are TRBV28 and TRBJ2-2; 12 nucleotides agree with TRBD2. The J segment lost 4 bases and the V segment lost 5 bases, leaving 5 bases of the junction unmatched. The CDR3 is 16 amino acids. Germline V gives CDR1 MDHEN, CDR2 SYDVKM. The CDR3 DNA reads as TGTGCCAGCAGTGACCAGGGACTAGCGGGCACCGGGGAGCTGTTTTTT. Translation: CASSDQGLAGTGELFF.

V is TRBV7-2 and J is TRBJ2-1; TRBD2 aligns across 9 bases. V dropped 4 bases and J dropped 4; count of bases not matched to a gene: 8. The CDR3 consists of 16 residues. The germline gives CDR1 SGHTA, CDR2 FQGNSA. The CDR3 protein is CASSSRQTSGYNEQFF. DNA for the CDR3: TGTGCCAGCAGCTCCCGGCAGACTAGCGGATACAATGAGCAGTTCTTC.